The rows below give T cell receptor beta chains drawn from one sample of a study of blood T cell repertoires in COVID-19. Using immunoSEQ multiplex PCR, the repertoire was profiled, and TCRdb retains in-frame clones only, with some absent. The repertoire holds about 140,000 clones, 84% seen once, with about 3.4% in the top ten. The sequenced sample consisted of PBMCs or T cells enriched from blood (not recorded which). Receptors originate from a woman aged 50 to 60 with acute COVID-19. The CDR3 runs from the conserved cysteine through the conserved F or W. The order of the fields is J gene, V gene, clone size, D gene, CDR3 protein, CDR3 DNA. A D gene is named only where the DNA matches it firmly. Part of the rows lack a size; the others show once, few, many or a class for expanded clones.

J: TRBJ1-1
V: TRBV30
size: few
D: NA
CDR3: CAWSPGSGWAFF
DNA: TGTGCCTGGAGTCCCGGGTCCGGGTGGGCTTTCTTT

J: TRBJ1-1
V: TRBV6-5
size: NA
D: NA
CDR3: CASSYSFRNTEAFF
DNA: TGTGCCAGCAGTTACTCCTTTAGGAACACTGAAGCTTTCTTT

J: TRBJ1-2
V: TRBV9
size: NA
D: TRBD1
CDR3: CASSIQGNYGYTF
DNA: TGTGCCAGCAGCATACAGGGGAACTATGGCTACACCTTC

J: TRBJ2-3
V: TRBV4-3
size: NA
D: TRBD2
CDR3: CASSQETALAGVIDSTDTQYF
DNA: TGCGCCAGCAGCCAAGAAACGGCACTAGCGGGAGTGATCGATAGCACAGATACGCAGTATTTT

J: TRBJ1-2
V: TRBV6-5
size: medium-sized
D: NA
CDR3: CASSTRTGLAGGYTF
DNA: TGTGCCAGCAGTACGCGGACGGGACTCGCCGGGGGCTACACCTTC

J: TRBJ2-1
V: TRBV18
size: once
D: NA
CDR3: CASSPGPGDEQFF
DNA: TGTGCCAGCTCACCGGGACCGGGGGATGAGCAGTTCTTC

J: TRBJ2-1
V: TRBV6-5
size: NA
D: TRBD2
CDR3: CASSAGGLMGPEQFF
DNA: TGTGCCAGCAGCGCGGGGGGTCTCATGGGTCCTGAGCAGTTCTTC

J: TRBJ2-5
V: TRBV12-5
size: NA
D: NA
CDR3: CASGTGTTRKETQYF
DNA: TGTGCTAGTGGTACAGGGACTACCCGTAAAGAGACCCAGTACTTC

J: TRBJ2-7
V: TRBV27
size: few
D: NA
CDR3: CASSLSGSGEQYF
DNA: TGTGCCAGCAGTTTATCCGGAAGCGGAGAGCAGTACTTC

J: TRBJ1-5
V: TRBV6-2/TRBV6-3
size: once
D: TRBD1
CDR3: CASSEGTGSNQPQHF
DNA: TGTGCCAGCAGCGAAGGGACAGGAAGCAATCAGCCCCAGCATTTT

J: TRBJ2-7
V: TRBV20-1
size: NA
D: NA
CDR3: CSASGGFEQYF
DNA: TGCAGTGCTAGTGGAGGTTTCGAGCAGTACTTC

J: TRBJ2-2
V: TRBV9
size: NA
D: TRBD2
CDR3: CASMRAGGLTGELFF
DNA: TGTGCCAGCATGCGGGCGGGAGGGCTCACCGGGGAGCTGTTTTTT

J: TRBJ2-7
V: TRBV19
size: few
D: TRBD1
CDR3: CASSRGTAYEQYF
DNA: TGTGCCAGTAGTCGTGGGACAGCCTACGAGCAGTACTTC

J: TRBJ2-3
V: TRBV11-2
size: NA
D: TRBD2
CDR3: CASSLGGTGRRADTQYF
DNA: TGTGCCAGCAGCTTAGGGGGAACCGGGAGGAGGGCAGATACGCAGTATTTT

J: TRBJ1-4
V: TRBV5-1
size: NA
D: TRBD1
CDR3: CASSLGQGNEKLFF
DNA: TGCGCCAGCAGCTTGGGACAGGGTAATGAAAAACTGTTTTTT

J: TRBJ1-3
V: TRBV18
size: NA
D: NA
CDR3: CASSADTFSGNTIYF
DNA: TGTGCCAGCTCAGCAGACACTTTCTCTGGAAACACCATATATTTT

J: TRBJ2-7
V: TRBV19
size: NA
D: TRBD2
CDR3: CASSGSAGGTSSYEQYF
DNA: TGTGCCAGTAGTGGATCGGCGGGGGGTACTAGCTCCTACGAGCAGTACTTC

J: TRBJ2-2
V: TRBV11-2
size: once
D: TRBD1
CDR3: CASSPHEGQSNTGELFF
DNA: TGTGCCAGCAGCCCACATGAGGGACAGTCGAACACCGGGGAGCTGTTTTTT

J: TRBJ1-2
V: TRBV7-9
size: few
D: NA
CDR3: CASSSEGRSNHGYTF
DNA: TGTGCCAGCAGTTCAGAGGGGAGGAGTAACCATGGCTACACCTTC

J: TRBJ2-1
V: TRBV7-9
size: NA
D: NA
CDR3: CASSFYDEQFF
DNA: TGTGCCAGCAGCTTCTACGATGAGCAGTTCTTC

J: TRBJ2-2
V: TRBV19
size: NA
D: NA
CDR3: CASSISQALPNTGELFF
DNA: TGTGCCAGTAGTATAAGTCAAGCCCTCCCGAACACCGGGGAGCTGTTTTTT

J: TRBJ1-2
V: TRBV19
size: few
D: TRBD1
CDR3: CASKGDRGPDGYTF
DNA: TGTGCCAGTAAAGGGGACAGGGGACCTGATGGCTACACCTTC

J: TRBJ2-7
V: TRBV7-9
size: NA
D: TRBD2
CDR3: CASSLSSGTEQYF
DNA: TGTGCCAGCAGCCTCTCCAGCGGGACCGAGCAGTACTTC

J: TRBJ2-3
V: TRBV3-1/TRBV3-2
size: NA
D: TRBD2
CDR3: CASSRLAGGTDTDTQYF
DNA: TGTGCCAGCAGTCGACTAGCGGGAGGGACCGACACAGATACGCAGTATTTT

J: TRBJ2-7
V: TRBV27
size: NA
D: TRBD2
CDR3: CASSPLRRAGGLGDEQYF
DNA: TGTGCCAGCAGTCCCTTAAGGAGAGCGGGAGGCCTCGGGGACGAGCAGTACTTC

J: TRBJ1-3
V: TRBV11-2
size: NA
D: NA
CDR3: CASNQGGSGNTIYF
DNA: TGTGCCAGCAACCAAGGGGGTTCCGGAAACACCATATATTTT

J: TRBJ2-5
V: TRBV19
size: NA
D: NA
CDR3: CASSITGLGSQETQYF
DNA: TGTGCCAGTAGTATCACAGGGTTAGGAAGCCAAGAGACCCAGTACTTC

J: TRBJ2-5
V: TRBV24-1
size: NA
D: TRBD1
CDR3: CATSDSRGQETQYF
DNA: TGTGCCACCAGTGATAGCAGGGGGCAAGAGACCCAGTACTTC

J: TRBJ2-1
V: TRBV11-2
size: NA
D: NA
CDR3: CASSPIRAYNEQFF
DNA: TGTGCCAGCAGCCCGATCCGAGCTTACAATGAGCAGTTCTTC

J: TRBJ1-5
V: TRBV28
size: few
D: NA
CDR3: CASSTQGLGFQPQHF
DNA: TGTGCCAGCAGCACCCAGGGCCTTGGATTCCAGCCCCAGCATTTT

J: TRBJ2-5
V: TRBV5-1
size: NA
D: NA
CDR3: CASSLAFGSAETQYF
DNA: TGCGCCAGCAGCTTGGCCTTCGGAAGCGCCGAGACCCAGTACTTC

J: TRBJ2-2
V: TRBV11-2
size: NA
D: NA
CDR3: CASSFEGSHTGELFF
DNA: TGTGCCAGCAGCTTTGAGGGCAGCCACACCGGGGAGCTGTTTTTT

J: TRBJ2-5
V: TRBV20-1
size: NA
D: TRBD2
CDR3: CSASRLAVRQETQYF
DNA: TGCAGTGCTAGTAGACTAGCGGTACGACAAGAGACCCAGTACTTC

J: TRBJ2-7
V: TRBV19
size: NA
D: NA
CDR3: CASSSWGGGSEQYF
DNA: TGTGCCAGTAGTTCCTGGGGTGGGGGCAGCGAGCAGTACTTC

J: TRBJ2-6
V: TRBV5-4
size: NA
D: NA
CDR3: CASSLPGSGANVLTF
DNA: TGTGCCAGCAGCCTTCCAGGGTCCGGGGCCAACGTCCTGACTTTC

J: TRBJ2-7
V: TRBV27
size: NA
D: TRBD1
CDR3: CASSTYSGTGADEQYF
DNA: TGTGCCAGCAGTACATATTCCGGGACAGGGGCTGACGAGCAGTACTTC

J: TRBJ2-5
V: TRBV4-2
size: NA
D: TRBD1
CDR3: CASSQDKGTGVETQYF
DNA: TGTGCCAGCAGCCAAGATAAGGGGACAGGGGTGGAGACCCAGTACTTC

J: TRBJ2-7
V: TRBV2
size: NA
D: TRBD1
CDR3: CASRTTDRTPSYEQYF
DNA: TGTGCCAGCAGAACTACGGACAGGACCCCATCCTACGAGCAGTACTTC